A selection of T cell receptor beta chains follows, all from one sample in a study of long-term antiretroviral therapy in people with HIV. Profiling relied on immunoSEQ multiplex PCR, and the TCRdb table lists in-frame clones only, not all of them. This table holds 15,000 to 20,000 clones, around 84% found once. Material: unsorted PBMCs, obtained 0.1 years after starting antiretroviral therapy. Receptors were obtained from a man in his late teens or twenties with HIV. The conserved cysteine and the conserved F or W are not part of the CDR3 here.

CDR3 length,V gene,J gene,CDR3 protein
11,TRBV7-8,TRBJ1-4,ASSLQSNEKLF
11,TRBV9,TRBJ1-2,ATRDGTRDGYT
13,TRBV15,TRBJ2-5,ATSRAVKGWETQY
11,TRBV5-6,TRBJ2-5,ASSPGDQETQY
13,TRBV6-1,TRBJ1-2,ASSEPGDINYGYT
11,TRBV27,TRBJ2-7,ASSRTQGTQQY
13,TRBV7-2,TRBJ2-7,ASSLGLAGGYEQY
12,TRBV27,TRBJ2-1,ASRKQGTYNEQF
13,TRBV5-6,TRBJ2-7,ASSGPGQGYREQY
13,TRBV2,TRBJ1-5,ASRLALRISQPQH
15,TRBV7-9,TRBJ2-3,ASSWASGHQSTDTQY
11,TRBV5-6,TRBJ1-4,ASSLDGNEKLF
13,TRBV4-3,TRBJ1-1,ASSHRGELNTEAF
14,TRBV29-1,TRBJ2-7,SVEGSPGLGVLEQY
13,TRBV6-5,TRBJ2-7,ASASTGGSSYEQY
13,TRBV5-6,TRBJ1-1,ASSLAGGVVTEAF
14,TRBV5-4,TRBJ2-2,ASSADRGQGTGELF
14,TRBV4-3,TRBJ2-6,ASSQVSGAGANVLT
13,TRBV9,TRBJ2-1,ASSVQQVTYNEQF
15,TRBV5-6,TRBJ1-4,ASSFQGPLGTNEKLF
16,TRBV11-1,TRBJ2-2,ASSHGAYWGQNTGELF
12,TRBV9,TRBJ1-5,ASSLTGLDKPQH
15,TRBV9,TRBJ2-3,ASSVGSGVKLLDTQY
13,TRBV10-2,TRBJ1-5,ASSEEGEGNQPQH
11,TRBV7-9,TRBJ2-2,ASSSSWGGELF
11,TRBV15,TRBJ1-5,ATSSGRYQPQH
13,TRBV18,TRBJ2-1,ASSPTGTSYNEQF
12,TRBV7-9,TRBJ2-1,ASSLDSSYNEQF
13,TRBV29-1,TRBJ2-6,SVARSGSGANVLT
8,TRBV2,TRBJ1-1,ASPGAEAF
16,TRBV19,TRBJ2-1,ASSFSYLSGSSYNEQF
14,TRBV4-3,TRBJ2-3,ASSQGQGAGMATQY
13,TRBV7-2,TRBJ1-2,ASSLVEGANYGYT
12,TRBV7-9,TRBJ1-1,ASSLVGQAREAF
7,TRBV6-1,TRBJ2-7,ASSGEQY
14,TRBV7-6,TRBJ2-7,ASSSGQGRLVYEQY
13,TRBV6-6,TRBJ1-4,ASSSRTGENEKLF
12,TRBV5-1,TRBJ2-7,ASSGGTGTYEQY
11,TRBV7-9,TRBJ1-1,AGQNGVGSEAF
13,TRBV25-1,TRBJ2-3,ASSGQPKGTDTQY
15,TRBV25-1,TRBJ1-2,ATNGPSPGPLAGGYT
13,TRBV4-2,TRBJ2-3,ASSQEHRYTDTQY
13,TRBV18,TRBJ2-4,ASSRDYLAKNIQY
14,TRBV27,TRBJ2-5,ASSSNPTGSGETQY
12,TRBV5-4,TRBJ1-1,ASSLYAGSTEAF
12,TRBV7-2,TRBJ2-7,ASSFIAGDYEQY
12,TRBV28,TRBJ2-3,ATMVWVAGETQY
11,TRBV12-5,TRBJ2-1,ASGLSVGNEQF
13,TRBV11-2,TRBJ2-7,ASSPRTGPFYEQY
12,TRBV7-8,TRBJ2-7,ASSSRTGNYEQY
13,TRBV4-3,TRBJ2-1,ASSPGVAGGNEQF
12,TRBV4-1,TRBJ2-5,ASSQLGAVETQY
12,TRBV7-9,TRBJ2-7,ASSKAEGTYEQY
9,TRBV9,TRBJ1-6,ASSVDSPLH
13,TRBV7-2,TRBJ1-1,ASSLYVAMNTEAF
13,TRBV5-1,TRBJ2-1,ASSPVEGDFNEQF
12,TRBV29-1,TRBJ1-2,SVEEATRVYGYT
14,TRBV5-1,TRBJ2-7,ASSPNPSGGFGEQY
10,TRBV10-3,TRBJ2-7,AIAAGRSQQY